This entry is about one T cell receptor (beta chain). TCRdb keeps only in-frame clones here, not all; method: immunoSEQ multiplex PCR. This sample yields about 200,000 clones, of which around 84% are seen a single time; around 4.9% belongs to the top ten. The data were obtained in a study of blood T cell repertoires in COVID-19. This CDR3 is built from 15 residues. Germline CDR1 SGDLS, CDR2 YYNGEE. V was pared by 3 bases and J by 2 bases, with 14 bases between. Sequences were obtained from peripheral blood. The chain uses TRBV9 and TRBJ1-2, with a possible D match to TRBD1 (5 bases). The TCR sequence derives from an elderly woman with acute or convalescent COVID-19. CDR3 nucleotide sequence: TGTGCCAGCAGCGCTTGGACAACCTTGAACTATGGCTACACCTTC. Translation: CASSAWTTLNYGYTF. The variable domain in full, with the rest retrieved from reference TRBV9 and TRBJ1-2, is DSGVTQTPKHLITATGQRVTLRCSPRSGDLSVYWYQQSLDQGLQFLIQYYNGEERAKGNILERFSAQQFPDLHSELNLSSLELGDSALYFCASSAWTTLNYGYTFGSGTRLTVV.